This TCR beta chain came from a study of T cells in narcolepsy (dated by TCRdb to 2017 to 2018). Concerning the study at large: Healthy control donors were enrolled in the study alongside patients who had narcolepsy type 1 or type 2 (NT1, NT2). The study used TCR Vbeta sequencing to track clonotypes in blood and CSF while looking for autoreactive T cells in narcolepsy patients that target self-antigens of hypocretin neurons (hypocretin, TRIB2).

On this clone itself: It lacks a known antigen. It has no much larger one-base neighbor in the sample; base qualities were not kept.

The library was obtained by the immunoSEQ multiplex PCR assay. Not all clones reach the TCRdb copy of this immuneACCESS table, which keeps in-frame sequences only. Checked studies attribute under half of the gap to unresolved V genes and leave the rest unexplained. The sample table holds about 30,000 clones, of which around 83% were seen once. About 2.8% of the sample rests with the top ten. Overall study outcomes, separate from this receptor: Numbers of sequenced blood memory CD4+ clonotypes were comparable, with averages of around 39,000 in patients and fewer than 35,000 in controls. Plots comparing CSF and blood CD4+ T cell clonotypes from the same patient highlighted HCRT-specific and TRIB2-specific autoreactive clonotypes. According to the report, autoreactive clonotypes were detected serially in the blood of the same patients and of different patients, but not in healthy controls. Certain blood memory CD4+ repertoires from patients and controls had no sequences that matched autoreactive T cell clones.

The trim is 1 base for V and 2 bases for J, with a gap of 11 bases between the germline ends. Taken from cysteine to phenylalanine, the CDR3 has 14 residues. Here the CDR3 DNA is all that survives: 42 bases in frame from base 1. The germline V gene (reference sequence) provides CDR1 GTSNPN and CDR2 SVGIG. Memory CD4+ T cells were sorted ex vivo from peripheral blood of narcolepsy patients and healthy controls for TCR Vbeta sequencing. Sequencing used CD45RA- memory CD4+ T cells from PBMCs. This specimen's cell subset or site label, interpreted: memory T cells sorted ex vivo from peripheral blood. Recombination joined TRBV30 with TRBJ1-2; the D gene remains uncertain. The source is a human donor with narcolepsy. The sequenced DNA is TGTGCCTGGAGTGAGTGGGGAGGCAACTATGGCTACACCTTC. Protein translation: CAWSEWGGNYGYTF.